The 17 T cell receptor beta chains in this list originate from one sample, sequenced in a study of shared clonotypes between healthy human individuals. Positive CCR7 selection of CD45RO-negative cells yielded the naive CD8 cells, and terminally differentiated effector memory CD45RA+ cells were excluded. Here immunoSEQ multiplex PCR was the method, and the copy in TCRdb shows in-frame clones only, minus some. This table has hundreds of thousands of clones, roughly 96% appearing once. Specimen: naive CD8+ T cells sorted from blood. The receptors derive from a woman in her twenties or thirties in good health.

Notes on this clone: Other DNA sequences of this sample code for an identical CDR3. The rearrangement links TRBV2 to TRBJ2-7; possibly TRBD1 or TRBD2 for D (6 bases each). There are 13 residues in the CDR3. Per germline, CDR1 SNHLY and CDR2 FYNNEI. The V end lost 3 bases, the J end lost 4 bases, and 10 bases lay between the germline ends. The CDR3 reads CASSEGGRYEQYF. In DNA, the CDR3 is TGTGCCAGCAGTGAGGGGGGCCGGTACGAGCAGTACTTC.

This clone appeared a single time. The V call is TRBV29-1, the J call TRBJ1-2, with D possibly being TRBD1 (6 bases). Trimming cost V 6 bases and J 8 bases, with 13 bases left between them. The CDR3 runs 11 residues. Germline V gives CDR1 SQVTM, CDR2 ANQGSEA. The DNA of the CDR3 is TGCAGCGTGACAGTCGGGGGCGGCTACACCTTC. It encodes CSVTVGGGYTF. Filled out from reference TRBV29-1 and TRBJ1-2, the complete variable domain reads SAVISQKPSRDICQRGTSLTIQCQVDSQVTMMFWYRQQPGQSLTLIATANQGSEATYESGFVIDKFPISRPNLTFSTLTVSNMSPEDSSIYLCSVTVGGGYTFGSGTRLTVV.

The gene calls are TRBV7-8 and TRBJ1-2; D uncertain. The germline CDR1 and CDR2 sequences are SGHVS and FQNEAQ. With 3 bases removed from V and 2 bases from J, the gap between germline ends came to 10 bases. This CDR3 has 14 residues. CDR3: CASSFLSQNYGYTF. The CDR3 DNA reads as TGTGCCAGCAGCTTCCTATCCCAGAACTATGGCTACACCTTC. Full variable domain (rest looked up from reference TRBV7-8 and TRBJ1-2): GAGVSQSPRYKVAKRGQDVALRCDPISGHVSLFWYQQALGQGPEFLTYFQNEAQLDKSGLPSDRFFAERPEGSVSTLKIQRTQQEDSAVYLCASSFLSQNYGYTFGSGTRLTVV.

The CDR3 is CASSRLEGEQFF. The CDR3 DNA reads TGTGCCAGCAGCCGGCTGGAAGGGGAGCAGTTCTTC. The genes are TRBV5-6 and TRBJ2-1; D is undetermined. This CDR3 contains 12 residues. V gave up 4 bases and J gave up 10 bases, with 12 bases separating them. Germline V gene sequence: CDR1 SGHDT, CDR2 YYEEEE.

Of note for this clone: The sample contains more than one DNA sequence encoding this CDR3. J is TRBJ2-7 and V is TRBV5-1; a possible D gene is TRBD2 (6 bases). Germline V gene lookup returns CDR1 SGHRS and CDR2 YFSETQ. CDR3 length equals 14 residues. With 7 bases removed from V and 0 bases from J, the gap between germline ends came to 14 bases. The CDR3 loop reads CASSLGTDSYEQYF. Written as DNA, the CDR3 is TGCGCCAGCTCTCTGGGGACTGACTCCTACGAGCAGTACTTC.

This clone was observed a single time. The chain couples TRBV6-5 to TRBJ2-3; D possibly corresponds to TRBD1 (5 bases). This CDR3 comprises 15 residues. Germline values: CDR1 MNHEY, CDR2 SVGAGI. V shed 2 bases and J shed 0 bases, with 9 bases lying between them. In DNA, the CDR3 is TGTGCCAGCAGTTACGAAGGGGCTAGCACAGATACGCAGTATTTT. Translated, it gives CASSYEGASTDTQYF.

This chain links TRBV14 with TRBJ2-3, with D perhaps TRBD2 (6 bases). In germline, CDR1 is SGHDN, CDR2 FVKESK. The germline V and J ends were trimmed by 0 bases and 2 bases, with 15 bases remaining between them. CDR3 size: 17 residues. CDR3 sequence (DNA): TGTGCCAGCAGCCAAGATCCCGGGAGACTGCTCACAGATACGCAGTATTTT. This translates into CASSQDPGRLLTDTQYF. The full variable domain, completed using reference TRBV14 and TRBJ2-3, is EAGVTQFPSHSVIEKGQTVTLRCDPISGHDNLYWYRRVMGKEIKFLLHFVKESKQDESGMPNNRFLAERTGGTYSTLKVQPAELEDSGVYFCASSQDPGRLLTDTQYFGPGTRLTVL.

V is TRBV7-9 and J is TRBJ2-2; D remains unclear. The CDR3 sequence is 15 residues long. Germline values: CDR1 SEHNR, CDR2 FQNEAQ (reference sequence). V was cut by 5 bases and J by 3 bases, with 13 bases left in between. In DNA form, the CDR3 reads TGTGCCAGCAGCGTCGGACGGACCCACACCGGGGAGCTGTTTTTT. It encodes CASSVGRTHTGELFF.

The chain employs TRBV7-6 and TRBJ2-7; the match to TRBD1 covers 7 bases. CDR1 SGHVS and CDR2 FNYEAQ come from the germline V gene. The trim removed 3 bases at V and 5 bases at J, leaving 16 bases unmatched. The CDR3 loop spans 17 amino acids. CDR3: CASSLGEGLTGFHEQYF. In DNA, the CDR3 is TGTGCCAGCAGCTTGGGCGAGGGGTTGACAGGGTTCCACGAGCAGTACTTC.

The chain combines TRBV19 with TRBJ2-3; D gene uncertain. The germline V and J ends were trimmed by 5 bases and 2 bases, with 11 bases remaining between them. The CDR3 has 14 amino acids. Germline V gene sequence: CDR1 LNHDA, CDR2 SQIVND (reference sequence). CDR3 coding DNA: TGTGCCAGTAGTCCTGACCCCTCCACAGATACGCAGTATTTT. It encodes CASSPDPSTDTQYF.

The chain combines TRBV18 with TRBJ1-1; 10 bases map to TRBD1. The CDR3 is 15 amino acids. CDR1 is KGHSH, CDR2 LQKENI, per germline. V lost 2 bases to trimming and J lost 4 bases; unmatched junction nucleotides: 4. The CDR3 sequence: CASSPGRDRGTEAFF. The CDR3 nucleotides read TGTGCCAGCTCACCAGGTCGGGACAGGGGCACTGAAGCTTTCTTT.

This clone appeared once. V gene TRBV13 combines with J gene TRBJ2-1; D not resolved. The CDR3 has 13 residues. With 1 base removed from V and 5 bases from J, the gap between germline ends came to 6 bases. Germline V gene lookup returns CDR1 PRHDT and CDR2 FYEKMQ (reference sequence). The CDR3 DNA reads TGTGCCAGCAGCTTAGAAGCGCACAATGAGCAGTTCTTC. This codes for CASSLEAHNEQFF. Drawing the rest from reference TRBV13 and TRBJ2-1, the complete variable domain is AAGVIQSPRHLIKEKRETATLKCYPIPRHDTVYWYQQGPGQDPQFLISFYEKMQSDKGSIPDRFSAQQFSDYHSELNMSSLELGDSALYFCASSLEAHNEQFFGPGTRLTVL.

The chain joins TRBV29-1 to TRBJ2-5, with 11 positions matching TRBD1. The DNA end is more similar to TRBJ2-7, so the J call may be wrong. The CDR3 sequence is 13 residues long. CDR1 and CDR2 from the germline V gene are SQVTM and ANQGSEA. The chain's CDR3 is CSGTGGNSYEQYF. For the CDR3, the DNA is TGCAGCGGGACAGGGGGCAACTCCTACGAGCAGTACTTC.

The gene calls are TRBV15 and TRBJ1-2, with D hard to call. V was clipped by 0 bases and J by 2 bases, with 7 bases between them. This CDR3 has 14 residues. Germline lookup yields CDR1 LNHNV and CDR2 YYDKDF (reference sequence). Here the CDR3 DNA reads TGTGCCACCAGCAGAGATGGGCCCAACTATGGCTACACCTTC. The encoded protein is CATSRDGPNYGYTF.

This clone was detected only once. This chain connects TRBV7-8 to TRBJ2-2; a possible D gene is TRBD1 (5 bases). From germline, CDR1 is SGHVS and CDR2 FQNEAQ. This CDR3 is built from 16 residues. V lost 1 base, J lost 1 base, and 10 bases lay in between. The CDR3: CASSLVQGMNTGELFF. CDR3 coding DNA: TGTGCCAGCAGCTTAGTGCAGGGAATGAACACCGGGGAGCTGTTTTTT.

The chain joins TRBV5-6 to TRBJ1-2; no definite D call. Germline lookup yields CDR1 SGHDT and CDR2 YYEEEE. The CDR3 runs to 12 residues. The V end lost 0 bases, the J end lost 8 bases, and 8 bases lay between the germline ends. This CDR3 is CASSLALKGYTF. The CDR3 DNA reads as TGTGCCAGCAGCTTGGCCTTAAAGGGCTACACCTTC.

This clone came up once. The chain carries TRBV6-6 and TRBJ1-1, with 9 bases matching TRBD1. CDR3 length: 15 amino acids. CDR1 and CDR2 (germline): MNHNY, SVGAGI (reference sequence). Trimming took 4 bases from V and 5 from J; bases not matched to a gene: 8. Here the CDR3 reads CASSFTGGGRTEAFF. CDR3 DNA sequence: TGTGCCAGCAGTTTTACAGGGGGCGGAAGAACTGAAGCTTTCTTT.